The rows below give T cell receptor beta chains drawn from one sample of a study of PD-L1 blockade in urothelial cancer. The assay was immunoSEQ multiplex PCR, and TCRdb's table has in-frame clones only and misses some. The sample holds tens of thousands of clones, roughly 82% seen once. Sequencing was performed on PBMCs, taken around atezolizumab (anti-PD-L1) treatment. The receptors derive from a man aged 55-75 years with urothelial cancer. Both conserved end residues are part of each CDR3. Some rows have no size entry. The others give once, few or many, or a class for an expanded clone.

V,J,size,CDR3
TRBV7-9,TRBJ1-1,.,CASSLGGGRGTEAFF
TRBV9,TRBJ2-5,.,CASSVQGGEGETQYF
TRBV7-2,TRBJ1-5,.,CASSLTGQPQHF
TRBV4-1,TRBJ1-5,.,CASSHPGIGQPQHF
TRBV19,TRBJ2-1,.,CASSIVGGYNEQFF
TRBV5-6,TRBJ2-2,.,CASSFPGNTGELFF
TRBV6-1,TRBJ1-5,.,CASSGDRQNQPQHF
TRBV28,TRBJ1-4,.,CASSFPTGNNEKLFF
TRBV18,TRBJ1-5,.,CASSPGQGNQPQHF
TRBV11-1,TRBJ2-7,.,CASSTGTGDEQYF
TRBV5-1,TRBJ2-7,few,CASSLEGHNEQYF
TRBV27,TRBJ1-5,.,CASSLGHLQPQHF